This TCR beta chain appears in the sequencing data of a study of blood T cell repertoires in COVID-19. Background on the study: Samples came from the United States, Italy and Spain, spanning acute and convalescent COVID-19.

As handled by the study authors: Amplification of reference gene primers provided the estimated nucleated cell counts. Libraries were prepared by immunoSEQ multiplex PCR; TCRdb keeps only in-frame clonotypes and omits some of them. The V and J calls and clone size come from that table; D and trimming were worked out from the DNA. The data contain about 380,000 clones, 88% of them singletons. V shed 0 bases and J shed 3 bases, with 12 bases lying between them. This CDR3 contains 15 residues. In germline, CDR1 is SGDLS, CDR2 YYNGEE. Participant-reported clinical history was the basis for cohort assignment. Donors of Cohort 3 who recovered were those that had two negative PCRs, clearance, or symptom resolution.

The TCR originated in a woman in her late teens or twenties who had recovered from COVID-19. The sequenced material came from PBMCs or T cells enriched from blood (not recorded which). The rearrangement joins TRBV9 to TRBJ1-2; D may be TRBD1 (6 bases). The CDR3 DNA reads as TGTGCCAGCAGCGTAGTAGGCAGGGGATACTATGGCTACACCTTC. Its protein is CASSVVGRGYYGYTF.